Listed below are T cell receptor beta chains from one sample, sequenced in a study of T cell responses to AZD1222 COVID-19 vaccine. The table came from immunoSEQ multiplex PCR; TCRdb's copy has only in-frame clones and leaves some out. The data contain about 200,000 clones, roughly nine tenths of them seen just once; the ten biggest clones take up 3.4%. The sequencing used peripheral blood, collected 28 days after the second AZD1222 dose. Receptors were obtained from an adult who received the AZD1222 COVID-19 vaccine. Each CDR3 is given with its conserved first and last residue. D genes are given only for firm matches. Some rows have no size entry. The others give once, few or many, or a class for an expanded clone.

TRBJ1-2 . TRBV28 . CASSLIPGSYGYTF TGTGCCAGCAGTTTGATACCTGGCTCCTATGGCTACACCTTC
TRBJ2-2 . TRBV12-3/TRBV12-4 . CASYWGTGELFF TGTGCCAGCTATTGGGGGACCGGGGAGCTGTTTTTT
TRBJ2-2 . TRBV5-4 . CASGRTNGGELFF TGTGCCAGCGGACGGACGAACGGAGGGGAGCTGTTTTTT
TRBJ1-2 . TRBV7-3 . CASSLGTVYGYTF TGTGCCAGCAGCTTAGGGACGGTCTATGGCTACACCTTC
TRBJ2-7 . TRBV30 TRBD2 CAEPGGASYEQYF TGTGCCGAACCCGGGGGGGCCTCCTACGAGCAGTACTTC
TRBJ2-5 once TRBV3-1/TRBV3-2 . CASSHGPKKETQYF TGTGCCAGCAGCCACGGACCCAAGAAGGAGACCCAGTACTTC
TRBJ2-2 . TRBV9 . CASSVQLYANTGELFF TGTGCCAGCAGCGTACAGCTTTACGCGAACACCGGGGAGCTGTTTTTT
TRBJ2-3 . TRBV6-5 TRBD2 CASSRTSGRKDTQYF TGTGCCAGCTCACGTACTAGCGGGAGGAAAGATACGCAGTATTTT
TRBJ1-3 . TRBV5-5 . CASSSAWAGNTIYF TGTGCCAGCAGCTCGGCCTGGGCGGGAAACACCATATATTTT
TRBJ2-1 . TRBV7-8 . CASGGLKSFYNEQFF TGTGCCAGCGGGGGCTTAAAGAGTTTCTACAATGAGCAGTTCTTC
TRBJ1-2 . TRBV12-3/TRBV12-4 . CASSPDNYGYTF TGTGCCAGCAGTCCAGACAACTATGGCTACACCTTC
TRBJ2-7 . TRBV18 . CASSPDSQSEQYF TGTGCCAGCTCACCGGACAGTCAATCTGAGCAGTACTTC
TRBJ2-3 . TRBV2 TRBD2 CASSPAGGTQYF TGTGCCAGCAGTCCAGCGGGGGGTACGCAGTATTTT
TRBJ2-1 . TRBV6-5 . CASTTGPYNEQFF TGTGCCAGCACGACCGGGCCTTACAATGAGCAGTTCTTC
TRBJ1-1 . TRBV28 . CASSPTPDRLEAFF TGTGCCAGCAGCCCCACTCCGGACAGACTTGAAGCTTTCTTT
TRBJ1-1 . TRBV6-1 TRBD1 CASSVLRDRGQGDTEAFF TGTGCCAGCAGTGTGCTCCGGGACAGGGGGCAAGGGGACACTGAAGCTTTCTTT
TRBJ2-7 . TRBV3-1/TRBV3-2 . CASSSGTSYEQYF TGTGCCAGCAGCAGCGGAACCTCCTACGAGCAGTACTTC
TRBJ1-6 . TRBV7-2 . CASSPRGNSPLHF TGTGCCAGCAGCCCTAGGGGTAATTCACCCCTCCACTTT
TRBJ2-1 . TRBV5-1 TRBD2 CASSLDLAGAYNEQFF TGCGCCAGCAGCTTAGATCTAGCGGGAGCCTACAATGAGCAGTTCTTC
TRBJ2-2 . TRBV11-3 . CASPGPTGELFF TGTGCCAGCCCCGGTCCCACCGGGGAGCTGTTTTTT
TRBJ1-3 . TRBV30 . CAWTTWGVLNTIYF TGTGCCTGGACCACCTGGGGCGTTTTGAACACCATATATTTT
TRBJ2-3 . TRBV5-1 TRBD2 CASSLVLAGADTQYF TGCGCCAGCAGCTTGGTACTAGCGGGAGCAGATACGCAGTATTTT
TRBJ2-7 . TRBV7-6 . CASSSDGVRGDEQYF TGTGCCAGCAGCTCAGACGGGGTACGAGGGGACGAGCAGTACTTC
TRBJ1-3 . TRBV7-9 . CASSIVPQGAGNTIYF TGTGCCAGCAGCATCGTACCCCAGGGTGCGGGAAACACCATATATTTT
TRBJ2-1 . TRBV27 TRBD2 CASSFPGLAGYNEQFF TGTGCCAGCAGTTTTCCCGGACTAGCGGGTTACAATGAGCAGTTCTTC
TRBJ1-1 . TRBV19 . CASRLEGTEAFF TGTGCCAGTAGATTAGAGGGGACTGAAGCTTTCTTT
TRBJ2-6 . TRBV18 . CASSPPWGAGANVLTF TGTGCCAGCTCACCACCCTGGGGAGCGGGGGCCAACGTCCTGACTTTC
TRBJ2-3 . TRBV27 TRBD2 CASTGSVPSGSAADTQYF TGTGCCAGCACTGGCTCAGTCCCTAGCGGGAGTGCCGCAGATACGCAGTATTTT
TRBJ1-5 . TRBV30 TRBD1 CAWSVLGQGTSQPQHF TGTGCCTGGAGTGTACTCGGACAGGGGACGTCTCAGCCCCAGCATTTT
TRBJ2-2 . TRBV4-3 . CASSVQGGGELFF TGCGCCAGCAGCGTCCAGGGTGGCGGGGAGCTGTTTTTT
TRBJ2-5 . TRBV9 TRBD2 CASSVVASGAAYYQETQYF TGTGCCAGCAGCGTAGTAGCTAGCGGGGCGGCTTACTACCAAGAGACCCAGTACTTC
TRBJ2-5 . TRBV7-8 . CASSLGDGQETQYF TGTGCCAGCAGCTTAGGTGACGGTCAAGAGACCCAGTACTTC
TRBJ1-6 few TRBV6-5 . CASSSPALNSPLHF TGTGCCAGCAGTTCTCCCGCCCTTAATTCACCCCTCCACTTT